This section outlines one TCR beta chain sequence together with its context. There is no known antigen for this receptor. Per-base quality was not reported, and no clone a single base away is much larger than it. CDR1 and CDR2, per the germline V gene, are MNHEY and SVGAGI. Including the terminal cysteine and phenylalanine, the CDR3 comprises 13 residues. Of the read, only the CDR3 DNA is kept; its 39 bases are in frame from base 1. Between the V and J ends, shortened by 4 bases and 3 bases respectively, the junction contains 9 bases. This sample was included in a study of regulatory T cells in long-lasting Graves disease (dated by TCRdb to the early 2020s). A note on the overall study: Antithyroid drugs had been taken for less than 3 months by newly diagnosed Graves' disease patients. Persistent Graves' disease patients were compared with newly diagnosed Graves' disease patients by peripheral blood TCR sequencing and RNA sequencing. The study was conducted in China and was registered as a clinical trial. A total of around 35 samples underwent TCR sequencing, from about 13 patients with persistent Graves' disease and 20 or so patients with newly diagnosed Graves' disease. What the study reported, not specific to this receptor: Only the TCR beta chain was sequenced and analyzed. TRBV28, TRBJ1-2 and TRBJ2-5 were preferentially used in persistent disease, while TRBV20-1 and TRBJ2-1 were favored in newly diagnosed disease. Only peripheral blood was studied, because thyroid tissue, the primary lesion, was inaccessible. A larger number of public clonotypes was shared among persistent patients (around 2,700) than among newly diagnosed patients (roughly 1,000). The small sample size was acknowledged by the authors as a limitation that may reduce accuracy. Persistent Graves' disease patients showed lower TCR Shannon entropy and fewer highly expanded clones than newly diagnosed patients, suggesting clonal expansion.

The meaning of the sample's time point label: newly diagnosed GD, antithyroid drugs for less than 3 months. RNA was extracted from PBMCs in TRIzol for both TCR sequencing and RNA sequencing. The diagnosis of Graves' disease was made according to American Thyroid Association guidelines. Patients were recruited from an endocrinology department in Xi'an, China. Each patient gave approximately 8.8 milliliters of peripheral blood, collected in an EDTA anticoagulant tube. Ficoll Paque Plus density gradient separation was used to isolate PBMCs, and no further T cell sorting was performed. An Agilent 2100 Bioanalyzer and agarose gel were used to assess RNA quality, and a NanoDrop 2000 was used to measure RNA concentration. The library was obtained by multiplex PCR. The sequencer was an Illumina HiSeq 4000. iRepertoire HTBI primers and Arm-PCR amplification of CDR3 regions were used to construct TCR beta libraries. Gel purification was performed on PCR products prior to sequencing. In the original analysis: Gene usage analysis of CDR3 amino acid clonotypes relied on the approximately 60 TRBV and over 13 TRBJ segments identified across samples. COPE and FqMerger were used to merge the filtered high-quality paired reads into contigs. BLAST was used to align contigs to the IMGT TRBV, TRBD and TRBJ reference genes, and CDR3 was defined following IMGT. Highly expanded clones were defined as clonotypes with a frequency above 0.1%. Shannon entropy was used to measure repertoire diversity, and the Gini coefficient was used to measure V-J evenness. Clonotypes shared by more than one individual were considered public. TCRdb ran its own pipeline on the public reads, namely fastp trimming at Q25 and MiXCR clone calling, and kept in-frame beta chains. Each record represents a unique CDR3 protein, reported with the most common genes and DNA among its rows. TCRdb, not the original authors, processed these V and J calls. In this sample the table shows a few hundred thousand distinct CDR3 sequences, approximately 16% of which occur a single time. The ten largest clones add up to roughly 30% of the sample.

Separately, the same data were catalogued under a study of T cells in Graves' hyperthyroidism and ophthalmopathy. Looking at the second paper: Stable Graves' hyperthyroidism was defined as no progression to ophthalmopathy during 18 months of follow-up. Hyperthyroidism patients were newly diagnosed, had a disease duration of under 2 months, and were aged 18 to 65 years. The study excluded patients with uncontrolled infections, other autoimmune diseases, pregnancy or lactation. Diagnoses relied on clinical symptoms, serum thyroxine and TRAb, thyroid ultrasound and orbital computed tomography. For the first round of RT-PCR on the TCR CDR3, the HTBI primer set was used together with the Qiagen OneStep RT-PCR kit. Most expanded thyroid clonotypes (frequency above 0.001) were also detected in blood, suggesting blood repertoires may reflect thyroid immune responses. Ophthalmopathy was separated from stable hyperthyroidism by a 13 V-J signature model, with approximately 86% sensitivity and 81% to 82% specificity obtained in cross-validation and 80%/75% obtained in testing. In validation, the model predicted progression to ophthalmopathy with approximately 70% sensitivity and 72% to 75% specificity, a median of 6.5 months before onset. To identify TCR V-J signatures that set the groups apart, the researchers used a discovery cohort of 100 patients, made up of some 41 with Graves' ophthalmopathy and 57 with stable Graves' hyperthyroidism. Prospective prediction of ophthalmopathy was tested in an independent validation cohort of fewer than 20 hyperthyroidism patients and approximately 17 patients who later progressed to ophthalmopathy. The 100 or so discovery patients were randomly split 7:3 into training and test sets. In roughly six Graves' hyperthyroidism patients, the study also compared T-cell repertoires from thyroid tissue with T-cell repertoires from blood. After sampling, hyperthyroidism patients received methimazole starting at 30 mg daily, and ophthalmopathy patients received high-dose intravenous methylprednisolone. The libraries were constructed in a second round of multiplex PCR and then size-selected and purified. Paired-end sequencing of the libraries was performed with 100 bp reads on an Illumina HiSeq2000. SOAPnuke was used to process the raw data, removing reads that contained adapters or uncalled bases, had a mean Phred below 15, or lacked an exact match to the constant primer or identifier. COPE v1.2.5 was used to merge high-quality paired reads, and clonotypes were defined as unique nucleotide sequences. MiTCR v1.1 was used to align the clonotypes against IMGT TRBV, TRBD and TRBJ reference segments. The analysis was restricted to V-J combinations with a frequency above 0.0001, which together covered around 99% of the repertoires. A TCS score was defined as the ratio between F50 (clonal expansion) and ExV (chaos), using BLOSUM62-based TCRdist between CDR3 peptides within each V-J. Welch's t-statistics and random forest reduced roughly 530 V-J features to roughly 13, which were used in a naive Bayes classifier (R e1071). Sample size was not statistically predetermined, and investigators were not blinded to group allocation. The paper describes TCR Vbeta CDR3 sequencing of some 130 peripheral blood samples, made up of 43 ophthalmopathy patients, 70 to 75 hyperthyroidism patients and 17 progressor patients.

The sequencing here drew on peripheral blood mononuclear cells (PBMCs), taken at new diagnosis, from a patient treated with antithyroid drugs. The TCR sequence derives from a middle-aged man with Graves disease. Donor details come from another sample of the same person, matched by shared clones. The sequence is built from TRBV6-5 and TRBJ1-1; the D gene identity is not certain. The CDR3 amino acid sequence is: CASSWGWDTEAFF. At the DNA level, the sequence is TGTGCCAGCAGTTGGGGTTGGGACACTGAAGCTTTCTTT.